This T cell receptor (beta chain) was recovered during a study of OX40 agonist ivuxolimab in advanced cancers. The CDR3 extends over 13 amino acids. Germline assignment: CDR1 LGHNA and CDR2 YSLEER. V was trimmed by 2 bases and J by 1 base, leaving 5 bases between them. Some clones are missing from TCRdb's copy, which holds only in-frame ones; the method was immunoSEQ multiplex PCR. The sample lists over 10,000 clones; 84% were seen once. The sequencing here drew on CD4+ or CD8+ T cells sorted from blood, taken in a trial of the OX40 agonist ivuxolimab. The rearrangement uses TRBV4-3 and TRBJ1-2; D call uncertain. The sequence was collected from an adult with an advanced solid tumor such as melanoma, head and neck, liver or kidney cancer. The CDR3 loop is CASSQTYNYGYTF. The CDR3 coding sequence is TGCGCCAGCAGCCAAACGTATAACTATGGCTACACCTTC.